This T cell receptor beta chain was sequenced in a study of blood T cell repertoires in COVID-19. Study-wide background: Acute and convalescent COVID-19 specimens originated in the United States, Italy and Spain. PBMCs, B-cell-depleted T cells, or T cells provided the cDNA or gDNA that made up the material.

The germline V gene encodes CDR1 MNHEY and CDR2 SVGEGT. Trimming shortened V by 6 bases and J by 3 bases, and 15 bases separated the two germline ends. The CDR3 is 15 amino acids. Per the original data handling: It was from reference gene primer amplification that nucleated cell counts were estimated. Sequencing used immunoSEQ multiplex PCR; TCRdb keeps in-frame clones, though not all of them. Clonal size and the V and J genes are those of that table, whereas D and trimming came from the DNA. Of 35,000 to 45,000 clones listed, 88% were seen once; the top ten hold roughly 32%. This TCR came from a man between 65 and 85 years old with active COVID-19. The rearrangement links TRBV6-2 or TRBV6-3 to TRBJ1-5; D is possibly TRBD1 (6 bases). Sequenced input: peripheral blood. The CDR3 here is CASSDSDRFNQPQHF. The CDR3, as DNA: TGTGCCAGCAGCGACAGCGACAGGTTCAATCAGCCCCAGCATTTT.